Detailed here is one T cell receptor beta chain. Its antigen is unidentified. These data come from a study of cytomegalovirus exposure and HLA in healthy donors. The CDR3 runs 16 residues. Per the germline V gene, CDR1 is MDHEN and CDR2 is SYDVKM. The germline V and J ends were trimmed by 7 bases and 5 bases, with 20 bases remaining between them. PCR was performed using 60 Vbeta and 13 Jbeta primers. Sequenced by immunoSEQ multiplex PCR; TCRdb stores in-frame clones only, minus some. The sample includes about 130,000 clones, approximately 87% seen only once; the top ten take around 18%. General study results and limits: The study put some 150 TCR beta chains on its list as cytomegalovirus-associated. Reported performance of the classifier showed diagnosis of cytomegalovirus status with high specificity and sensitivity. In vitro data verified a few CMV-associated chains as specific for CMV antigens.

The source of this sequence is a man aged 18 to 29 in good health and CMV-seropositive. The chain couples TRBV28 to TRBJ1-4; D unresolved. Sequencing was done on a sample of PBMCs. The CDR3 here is CASTPLGFEGNEKLFF. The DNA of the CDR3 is TGTGCCAGCACCCCATTGGGCTTCGAGGGAAATGAAAAACTGTTTTTT.